This TCR beta chain was captured by sequencing in a study of shared clonotypes between healthy human individuals. Looking at the study overall: Three plates each covered CD4 naive and memory; CD8 naive two, CD8 memory one.

Regarding this clone: Other DNA variants within this sample encode the same CDR3.

CD45RO-negative cells were positively selected for CCR7, leaving out terminally differentiated effector memory CD45RA+ cells. In the authors' workflow: Because ImmunoSEQ provided only junction sequences with no quality scores, the filtering differed. The data were produced by immunoSEQ multiplex PCR, yet TCRdb's version contains in-frame clones alone and is incomplete. That table is the source of V, J and clone size, and D and trimming were worked out from the DNA. Among fewer than 850,000 clones listed, about 97% were seen once. The germline CDR1 and CDR2 sequences are SGHTA and FQGNSA. The CDR3 has 15 amino acids. The junction had 4 bases not matched to a gene; V was cut back by 5 bases and J by 2 bases.

The chain has TRBV7-2 and TRBJ2-7; 12 nucleotides match TRBD2. The sequenced sample consisted of naive CD8+ T cells sorted from blood. The sequence was obtained from a man in his thirties or forties in good health. As DNA, the CDR3 is TGTGCCAGCAGCCTTGGACTAGCGGGAACCTACGAGCAGTACTTC. Protein sequence: CASSLGLAGTYEQYF.